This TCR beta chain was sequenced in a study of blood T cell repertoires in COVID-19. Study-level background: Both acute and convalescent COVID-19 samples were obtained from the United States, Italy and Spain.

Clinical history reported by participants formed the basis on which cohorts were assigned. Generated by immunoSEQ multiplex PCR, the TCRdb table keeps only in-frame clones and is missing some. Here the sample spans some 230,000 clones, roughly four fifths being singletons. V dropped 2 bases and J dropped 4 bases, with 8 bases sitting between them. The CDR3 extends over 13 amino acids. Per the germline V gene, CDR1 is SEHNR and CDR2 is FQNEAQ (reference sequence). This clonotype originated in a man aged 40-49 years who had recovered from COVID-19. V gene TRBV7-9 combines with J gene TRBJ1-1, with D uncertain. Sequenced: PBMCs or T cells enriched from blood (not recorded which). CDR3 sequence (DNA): TGTGCCAGCAGCTTAAATGAGGGCACTGAAGCTTTCTTT. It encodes CASSLNEGTEAFF.